The T cell receptor beta chain described here comes from a study of T-cell memory formation after mild COVID-19. Study background: Largely donor-specific sequence clusters came from a couple of donors.

TCRdb re-analysed the 5' RACE reads in MiXCR, keeping a single row per CDR3 protein. The table includes tens of thousands of distinct CDR3 sequences, about 16% detected once. Trimming cost V 4 bases and J 7 bases, with 23 bases left between them. The length of the CDR3 is 17 residues. Germline values: CDR1 MNHNS, CDR2 SASEGT. Sequencing was performed on PBMCs or a T cell subset sorted from them (not recorded which). The V and J genes are TRBV6-1 and TRBJ2-1; D gene uncertain. This receptor was identified in a young man who had mild COVID-19 (a few samples of this study predate the infection). Cell type and time point are not known. CDR3 DNA: TGTGCCAGCAGTGGTAAAGGCTTAGGGCCTGGGGTTAATGAGCAGTTCTTC. Protein sequence: CASSGKGLGPGVNEQFF.